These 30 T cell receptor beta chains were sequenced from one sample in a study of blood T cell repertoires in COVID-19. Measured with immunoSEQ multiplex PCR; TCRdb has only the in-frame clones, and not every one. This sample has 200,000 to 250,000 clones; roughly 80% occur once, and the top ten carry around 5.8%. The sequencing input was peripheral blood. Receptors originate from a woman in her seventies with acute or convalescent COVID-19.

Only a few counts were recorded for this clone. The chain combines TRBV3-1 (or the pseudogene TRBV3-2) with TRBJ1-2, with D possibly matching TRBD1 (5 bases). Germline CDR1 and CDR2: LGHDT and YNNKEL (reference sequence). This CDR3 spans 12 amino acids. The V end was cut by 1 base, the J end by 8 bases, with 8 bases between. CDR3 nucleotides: TGTGCCAGCAGCCAAGGAAAGGGGGGCTACACCTTC. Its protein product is CASSQGKGGYTF.

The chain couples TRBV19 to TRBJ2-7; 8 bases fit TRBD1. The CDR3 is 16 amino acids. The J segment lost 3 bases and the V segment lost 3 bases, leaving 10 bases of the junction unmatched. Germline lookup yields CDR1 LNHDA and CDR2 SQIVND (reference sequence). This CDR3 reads CASSILPGQVYYEQYF. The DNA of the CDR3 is TGTGCCAGTAGTATCCTTCCGGGACAGGTTTACTACGAGCAGTACTTC.

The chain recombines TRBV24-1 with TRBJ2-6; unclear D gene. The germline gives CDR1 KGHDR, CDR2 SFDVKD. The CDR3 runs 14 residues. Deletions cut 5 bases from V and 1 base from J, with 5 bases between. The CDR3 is CATSASSGANVLTF. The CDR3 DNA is TGTGCCACCAGTGCCTCGTCTGGGGCCAACGTCCTGACTTTC.

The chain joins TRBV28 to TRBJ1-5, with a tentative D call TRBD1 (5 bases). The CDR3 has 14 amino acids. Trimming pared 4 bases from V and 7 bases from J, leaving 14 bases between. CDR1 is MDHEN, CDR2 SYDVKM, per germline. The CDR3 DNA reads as TGTGCCAGCAGTTCAGTCGCTCGGGGGCAGCCCCAGCATTTT. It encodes CASSSVARGQPQHF.

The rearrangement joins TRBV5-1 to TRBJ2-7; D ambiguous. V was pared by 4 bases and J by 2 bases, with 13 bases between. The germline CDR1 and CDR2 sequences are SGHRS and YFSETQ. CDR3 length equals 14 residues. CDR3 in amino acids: CASSIDTATYEQYF. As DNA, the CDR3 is TGCGCCAGCAGCATCGACACTGCCACCTACGAGCAGTACTTC.

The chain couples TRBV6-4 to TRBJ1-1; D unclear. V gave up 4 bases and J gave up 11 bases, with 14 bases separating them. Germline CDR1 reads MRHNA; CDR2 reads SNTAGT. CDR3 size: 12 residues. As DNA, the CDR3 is TGTGCCAGCAGTGCCCCTTCCCAGTTGGCTTTCTTT. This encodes CASSAPSQLAFF.

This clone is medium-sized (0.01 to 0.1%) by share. In DNA form, the CDR3 reads TGTGCCAGCAGTGACGGGACTAGCGGGAGCGATGAGCAGTTCTTC. It yields the protein CASSDGTSGSDEQFF. The genes are TRBV6-4 and TRBJ2-1; 14 bases are a match to TRBD2. CDR1 is MRHNA, CDR2 SNTAGT, per germline. The CDR3 spans 15 residues. Germline trimming cut 2 bases from V and 8 bases from J; bases unmatched to any gene: 2.

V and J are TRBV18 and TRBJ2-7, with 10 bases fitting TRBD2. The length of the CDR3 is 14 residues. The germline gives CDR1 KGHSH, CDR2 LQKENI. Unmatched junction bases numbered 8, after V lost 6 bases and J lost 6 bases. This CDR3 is CASSPTSGMVEQYF. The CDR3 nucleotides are TGTGCCAGCTCCCCCACTAGCGGGATGGTCGAGCAGTACTTC.

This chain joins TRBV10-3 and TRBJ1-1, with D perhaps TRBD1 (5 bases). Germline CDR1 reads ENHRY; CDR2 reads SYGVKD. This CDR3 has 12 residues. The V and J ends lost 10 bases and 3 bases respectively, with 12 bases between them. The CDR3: CATRGSDTEAFF. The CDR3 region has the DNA TGTGCCACACGGGGGTCGGACACTGAAGCTTTCTTT.

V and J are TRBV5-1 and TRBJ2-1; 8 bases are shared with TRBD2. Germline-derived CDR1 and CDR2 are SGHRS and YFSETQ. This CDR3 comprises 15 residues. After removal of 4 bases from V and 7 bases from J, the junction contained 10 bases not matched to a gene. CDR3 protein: CASSLLRAGVNEQFF. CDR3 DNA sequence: TGCGCCAGCAGCCTCCTGAGAGCGGGAGTTAATGAGCAGTTCTTC.

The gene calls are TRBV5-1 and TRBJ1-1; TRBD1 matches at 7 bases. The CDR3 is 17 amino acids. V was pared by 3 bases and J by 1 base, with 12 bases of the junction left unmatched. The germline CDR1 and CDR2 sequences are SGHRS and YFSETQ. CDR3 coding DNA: TGCGCCAGCAGCTGGGGGCGAGGGGGCGACAAGAACACTGAAGCTTTCTTT. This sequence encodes CASSWGRGGDKNTEAFF.

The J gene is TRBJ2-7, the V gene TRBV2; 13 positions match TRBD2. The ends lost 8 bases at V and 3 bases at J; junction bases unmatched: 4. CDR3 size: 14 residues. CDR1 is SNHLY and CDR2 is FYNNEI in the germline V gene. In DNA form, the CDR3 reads TGTGCCAGCGGGGGACTAGCGGGGAACTACGAGCAGTACTTC. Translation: CASGGLAGNYEQYF. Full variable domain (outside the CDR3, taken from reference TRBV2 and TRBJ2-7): EPEVTQTPSHQVTQMGQEVILRCVPISNHLYFYWYRQILGQKVEFLVSFYNNEISEKSEIFDDQFSVERPDGSNFTLKIRSTKLEDSAMYFCASGGLAGNYEQYFGPGTRLTVT.

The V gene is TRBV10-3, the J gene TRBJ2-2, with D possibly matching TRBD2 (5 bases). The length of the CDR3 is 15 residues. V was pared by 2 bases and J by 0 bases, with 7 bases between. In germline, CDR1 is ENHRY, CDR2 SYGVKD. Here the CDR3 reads CAISERGSNTGELFF. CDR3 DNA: TGTGCCATCAGTGAGCGAGGGTCGAACACCGGGGAGCTGTTTTTT.

CDR3 amino acids: CASSQVLLTDTQYF. In DNA form, the CDR3 reads TGTGCCAGCAGCCAAGTCTTACTCACAGATACGCAGTATTTT. The chain carries TRBV3-1 (or the pseudogene TRBV3-2) and TRBJ2-3, with unresolved D. This CDR3 spans 14 amino acids. From germline, CDR1 is LGHDT and CDR2 YNNKEL (reference sequence). Trimming left V 1 base short and J 2 bases short, with 7 bases between.

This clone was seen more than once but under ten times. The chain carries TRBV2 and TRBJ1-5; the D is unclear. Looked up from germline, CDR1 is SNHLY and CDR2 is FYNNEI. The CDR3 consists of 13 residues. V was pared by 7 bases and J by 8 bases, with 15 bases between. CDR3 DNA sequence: TGTGCCAGCAAAGACGAGACCGCGGAGCCCCAGCATTTT. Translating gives CASKDETAEPQHF.

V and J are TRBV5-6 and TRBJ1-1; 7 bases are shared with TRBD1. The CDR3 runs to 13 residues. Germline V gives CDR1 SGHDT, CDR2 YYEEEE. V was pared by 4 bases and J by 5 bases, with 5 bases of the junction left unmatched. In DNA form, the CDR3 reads TGTGCCAGCAGCCCGACAGGGAGGACTGAAGCTTTCTTT. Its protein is CASSPTGRTEAFF.

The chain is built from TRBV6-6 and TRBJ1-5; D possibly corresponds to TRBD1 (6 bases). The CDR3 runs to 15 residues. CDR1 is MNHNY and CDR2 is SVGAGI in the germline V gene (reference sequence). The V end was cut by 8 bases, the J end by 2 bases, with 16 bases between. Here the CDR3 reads CASGETAGGNQPQHF. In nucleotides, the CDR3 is TGTGCCAGCGGAGAAACGGCAGGGGGCAATCAGCCCCAGCATTTT.

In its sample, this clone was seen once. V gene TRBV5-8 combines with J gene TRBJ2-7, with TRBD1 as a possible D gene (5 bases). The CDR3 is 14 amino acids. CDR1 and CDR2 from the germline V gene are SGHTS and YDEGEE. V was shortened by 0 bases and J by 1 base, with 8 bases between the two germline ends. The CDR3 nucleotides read TGTGCCAGCAGCTTGGAGGGGAAATCCTACGAGCAGTACTTC. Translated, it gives CASSLEGKSYEQYF. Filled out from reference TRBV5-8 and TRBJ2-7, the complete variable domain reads EAGVTQSPTHLIKTRGQQATLRCSPISGHTSVYWYQQALGLGLQFLLWYDEGEERNRGNFPPRFSGRQFPNYSSELNVNALELEDSALYLCASSLEGKSYEQYFGPGTRLTVT.

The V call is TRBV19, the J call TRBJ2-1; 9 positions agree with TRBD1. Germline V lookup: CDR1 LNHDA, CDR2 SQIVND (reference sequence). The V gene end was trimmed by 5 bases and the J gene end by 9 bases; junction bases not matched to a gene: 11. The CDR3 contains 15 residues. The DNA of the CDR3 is TGTGCCAGTAGTCCGGGGTCCGGGACAGGGAGTGAGCAGTTCTTC. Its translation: CASSPGSGTGSEQFF.

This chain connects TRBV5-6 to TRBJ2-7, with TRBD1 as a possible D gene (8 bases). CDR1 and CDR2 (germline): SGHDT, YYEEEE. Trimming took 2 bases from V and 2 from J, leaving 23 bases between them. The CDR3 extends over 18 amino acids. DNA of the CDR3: TGTGCCAGCAGCTTCCCAGACAGGGGTCGAGCGGGGCCCTACGAGCAGTACTTC. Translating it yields CASSFPDRGRAGPYEQYF. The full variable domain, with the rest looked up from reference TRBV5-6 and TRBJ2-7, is DAGVTQSPTHLIKTRGQQVTLRCSPKSGHDTVSWYQQALGQGPQFIFQYYEEEERQRGNFPDRFSGHQFPNYSSELNVNALLLGDSALYLCASSFPDRGRAGPYEQYFGPGTRLTVT.

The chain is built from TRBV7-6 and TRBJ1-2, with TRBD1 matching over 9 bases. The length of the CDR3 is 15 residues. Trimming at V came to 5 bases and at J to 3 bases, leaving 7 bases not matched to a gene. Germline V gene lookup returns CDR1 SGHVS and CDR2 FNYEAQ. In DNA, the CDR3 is TGTGCCAGCAGCCTGGGACAGGGAATCGACTATGGCTACACCTTC. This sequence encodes CASSLGQGIDYGYTF.

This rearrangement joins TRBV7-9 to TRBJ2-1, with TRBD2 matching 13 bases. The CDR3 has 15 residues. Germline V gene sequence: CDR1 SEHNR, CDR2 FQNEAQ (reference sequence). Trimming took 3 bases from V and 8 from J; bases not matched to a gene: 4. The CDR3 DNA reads TGTGCCAGCAGCTTCGGGACTAGCGGGATATATGAGCAGTTCTTC. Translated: CASSFGTSGIYEQFF.

CDR3: CASSKATGGTEAFF. CDR3 coding DNA: TGTGCCAGCAGCAAAGCGACCGGAGGCACTGAAGCTTTCTTT. The gene calls are TRBV21-1 and TRBJ1-1. TRBV21-1 is recorded as a pseudogene. The CDR3 has 14 residues.

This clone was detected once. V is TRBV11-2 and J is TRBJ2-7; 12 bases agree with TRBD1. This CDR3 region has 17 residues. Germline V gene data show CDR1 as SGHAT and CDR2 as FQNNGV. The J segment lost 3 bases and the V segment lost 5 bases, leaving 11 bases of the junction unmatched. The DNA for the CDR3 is TGTGCCAGCAGCCCCGGGACAGGGGGCGGGGACCTCTACGAGCAGTACTTC. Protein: CASSPGTGGGDLYEQYF. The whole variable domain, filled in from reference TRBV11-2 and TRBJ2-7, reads EAGVAQSPRYKIIEKRQSVAFWCNPISGHATLYWYQQILGQGPKLLIQFQNNGVVDDSQLPKDRFSAERLKGVDSTLKIQPAKLEDSAVYLCASSPGTGGGDLYEQYFGPGTRLTVT.

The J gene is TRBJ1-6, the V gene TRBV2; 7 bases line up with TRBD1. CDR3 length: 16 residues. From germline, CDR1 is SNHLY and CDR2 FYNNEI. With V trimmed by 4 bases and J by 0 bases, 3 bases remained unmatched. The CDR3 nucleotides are TGTGCCAGCAGTGTGGGACAGAGCTCCTATAATTCACCCCTCCACTTT. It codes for CASSVGQSSYNSPLHF. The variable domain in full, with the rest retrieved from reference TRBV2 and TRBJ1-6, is EPEVTQTPSHQVTQMGQEVILRCVPISNHLYFYWYRQILGQKVEFLVSFYNNEISEKSEIFDDQFSVERPDGSNFTLKIRSTKLEDSAMYFCASSVGQSSYNSPLHFGNGTRLTVT.

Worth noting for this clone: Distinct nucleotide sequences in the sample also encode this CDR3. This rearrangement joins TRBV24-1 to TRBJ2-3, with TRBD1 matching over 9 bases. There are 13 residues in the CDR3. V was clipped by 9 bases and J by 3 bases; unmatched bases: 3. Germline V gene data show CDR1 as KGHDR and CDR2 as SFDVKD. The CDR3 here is CATRGQGTDTQYF. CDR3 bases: TGTGCCACCCGGGGACAGGGTACAGATACGCAGTATTTT.

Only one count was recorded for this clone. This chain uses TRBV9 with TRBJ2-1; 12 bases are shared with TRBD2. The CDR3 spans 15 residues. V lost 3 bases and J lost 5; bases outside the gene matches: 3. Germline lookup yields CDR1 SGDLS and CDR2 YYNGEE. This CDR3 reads CASSGGLAGNNEQFF. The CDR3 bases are TGTGCCAGCAGCGGAGGACTAGCGGGAAACAATGAGCAGTTCTTC.

The CDR3 loop is CASSLEGVIYGYTF. The CDR3 DNA reads TGTGCCAGCAGCTTGGAGGGGGTTATCTATGGCTACACCTTC. V usage is TRBV5-6 and J usage is TRBJ1-2; D might be TRBD1 (6 bases). The CDR3 extends over 14 amino acids. V shed 0 bases and J shed 4 bases, with 10 bases lying between them. The germline V gene encodes CDR1 SGHDT and CDR2 YYEEEE.

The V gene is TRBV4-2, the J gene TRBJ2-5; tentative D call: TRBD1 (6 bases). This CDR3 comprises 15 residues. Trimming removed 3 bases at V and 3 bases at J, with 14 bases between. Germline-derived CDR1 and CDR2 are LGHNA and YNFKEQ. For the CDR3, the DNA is TGTGCCAGCAGCCAGGGGGCGCTGGGGGAAGAGACCCAGTACTTC. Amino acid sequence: CASSQGALGEETQYF.

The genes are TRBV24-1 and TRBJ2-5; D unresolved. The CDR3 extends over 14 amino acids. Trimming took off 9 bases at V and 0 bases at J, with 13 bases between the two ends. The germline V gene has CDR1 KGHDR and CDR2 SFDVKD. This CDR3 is CATPLGGNQETQYF. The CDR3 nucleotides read TGTGCCACCCCCCTAGGCGGCAACCAAGAGACCCAGTACTTC.